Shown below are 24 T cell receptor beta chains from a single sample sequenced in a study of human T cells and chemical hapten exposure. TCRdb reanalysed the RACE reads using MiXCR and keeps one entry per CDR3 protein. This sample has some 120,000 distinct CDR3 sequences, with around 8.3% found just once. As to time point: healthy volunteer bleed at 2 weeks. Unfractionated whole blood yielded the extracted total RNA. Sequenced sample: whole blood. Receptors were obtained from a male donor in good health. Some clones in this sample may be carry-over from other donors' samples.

CDR3 nucleotides: TGCAGTGCTAGAGTAGTAGTTGTTGGTACTGAAGCTTTCTTT. This sequence encodes CSARVVVVGTEAFF. The chain recombines TRBV20-1 with TRBJ1-1; D is unresolved. Per the germline V gene, CDR1 is DFQATT and CDR2 is SNEGSKA (reference sequence). V shed 1 base and J shed 5 bases, with 14 bases lying between them. CDR3 length: 14 residues.

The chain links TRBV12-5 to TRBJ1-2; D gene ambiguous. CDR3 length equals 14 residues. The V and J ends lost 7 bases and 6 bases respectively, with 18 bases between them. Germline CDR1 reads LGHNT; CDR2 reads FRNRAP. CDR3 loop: CASARAQFQDGYTF. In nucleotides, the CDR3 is TGTGCTAGTGCTAGGGCCCAATTTCAAGATGGCTACACCTTC.

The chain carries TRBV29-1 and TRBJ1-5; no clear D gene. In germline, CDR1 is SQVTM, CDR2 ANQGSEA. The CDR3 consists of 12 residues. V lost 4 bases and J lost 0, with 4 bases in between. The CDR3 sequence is CSVGDSNQPQHF. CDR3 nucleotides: TGCAGCGTTGGGGATAGCAATCAGCCCCAGCATTTT.

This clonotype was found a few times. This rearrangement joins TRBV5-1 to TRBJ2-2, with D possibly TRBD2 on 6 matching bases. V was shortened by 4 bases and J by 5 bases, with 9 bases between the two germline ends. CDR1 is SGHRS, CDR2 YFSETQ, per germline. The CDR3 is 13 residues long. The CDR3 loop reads CASSPAGTGELFF. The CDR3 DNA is TGCGCCAGCAGCCCCGCGGGAACCGGGGAGCTGTTTTTT.

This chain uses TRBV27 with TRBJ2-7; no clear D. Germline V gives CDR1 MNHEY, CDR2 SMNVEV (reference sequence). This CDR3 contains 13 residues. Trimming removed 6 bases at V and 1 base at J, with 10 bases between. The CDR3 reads CASSRDGSYEQYF. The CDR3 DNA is TGTGCCAGCAGCCGCGACGGATCCTACGAGCAGTACTTC.

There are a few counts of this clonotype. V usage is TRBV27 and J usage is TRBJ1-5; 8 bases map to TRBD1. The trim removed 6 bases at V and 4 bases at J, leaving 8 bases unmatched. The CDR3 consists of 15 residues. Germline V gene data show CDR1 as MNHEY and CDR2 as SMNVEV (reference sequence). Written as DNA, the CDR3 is TGTGCCAGCAGACAGGACAGGGCTGGGAATCAGCCCCAGCATTTT. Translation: CASRQDRAGNQPQHF.

DNA for the CDR3: TGTGCCAGCAAGAACACTGAAGCTTTCTTT. Translating it yields CASKNTEAFF. The chain employs TRBV2 and TRBJ1-1; no definite D call. Germline V CDR1 and CDR2: SNHLY, FYNNEI. CDR3 length equals 10 residues. V was pared by 7 bases and J by 1 base, with 1 base between. The full variable domain, with the rest looked up from reference TRBV2 and TRBJ1-1, is EPEVTQTPSHQVTQMGQEVILRCVPISNHLYFYWYRQILGQKVEFLVSFYNNEISEKSEIFDDQFSVERPDGSNFTLKIRSTKLEDSAMYFCASKNTEAFFGQGTRLTVV.

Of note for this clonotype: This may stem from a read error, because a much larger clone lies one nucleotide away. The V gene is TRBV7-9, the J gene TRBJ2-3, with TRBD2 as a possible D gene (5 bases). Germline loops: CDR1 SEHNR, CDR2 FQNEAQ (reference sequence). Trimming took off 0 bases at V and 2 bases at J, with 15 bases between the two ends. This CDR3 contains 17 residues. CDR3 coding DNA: TGTGCCAGCAGCTTAGCGGAATTAGCGCGAGCCACAGATACGCAGTATTTT. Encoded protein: CASSLAELARATDTQYF.

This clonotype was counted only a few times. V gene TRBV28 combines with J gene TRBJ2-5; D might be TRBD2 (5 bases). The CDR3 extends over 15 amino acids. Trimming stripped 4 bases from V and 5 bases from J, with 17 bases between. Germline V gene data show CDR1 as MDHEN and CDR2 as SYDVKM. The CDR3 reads CASSSPGTGVETQYF. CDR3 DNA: TGTGCCAGCAGTTCTCCCGGCACCGGGGTCGAGACCCAGTACTTC.

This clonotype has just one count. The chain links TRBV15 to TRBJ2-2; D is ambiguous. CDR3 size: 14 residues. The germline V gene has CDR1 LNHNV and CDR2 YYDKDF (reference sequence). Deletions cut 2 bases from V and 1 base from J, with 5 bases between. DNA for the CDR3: TGTGCCACCAGCAGATACAGGAACACCGGGGAGCTGTTTTTT. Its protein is CATSRYRNTGELFF.

The CDR3 region is CASTLAGGEQFF. CDR3 in DNA: TGTGCCAGCACACTAGCGGGGGGGGAGCAGTTCTTC. The chain uses TRBV6-1 and TRBJ2-1; TRBD2 aligns across 13 bases. Germline V gives CDR1 MNHNS, CDR2 SASEGT. There are 12 residues in the CDR3. The ends lost 7 bases at V and 10 bases at J; junction bases unmatched: 1.

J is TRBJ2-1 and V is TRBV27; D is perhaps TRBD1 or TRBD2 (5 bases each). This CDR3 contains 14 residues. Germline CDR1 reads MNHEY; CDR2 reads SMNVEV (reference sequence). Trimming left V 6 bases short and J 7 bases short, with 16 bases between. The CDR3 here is CASRGPIKANEQFF. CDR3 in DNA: TGTGCCAGCAGGGGACCTATAAAAGCAAATGAGCAGTTCTTC.

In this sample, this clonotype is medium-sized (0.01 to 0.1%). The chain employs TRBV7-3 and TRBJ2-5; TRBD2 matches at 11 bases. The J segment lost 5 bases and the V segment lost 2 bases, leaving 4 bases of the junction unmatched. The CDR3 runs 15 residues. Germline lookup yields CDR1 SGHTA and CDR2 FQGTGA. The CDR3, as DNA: TGTGCCAGCAGCTTAGTAGCGGGGGGGCTGGAGACCCAGTACTTC. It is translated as CASSLVAGGLETQYF.

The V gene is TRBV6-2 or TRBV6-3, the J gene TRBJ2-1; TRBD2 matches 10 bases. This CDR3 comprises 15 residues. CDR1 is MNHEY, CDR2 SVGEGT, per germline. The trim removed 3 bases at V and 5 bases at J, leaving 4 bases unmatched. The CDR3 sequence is CASSYGLAVDNEQFF. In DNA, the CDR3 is TGTGCCAGCAGTTATGGACTAGCGGTCGACAATGAGCAGTTCTTC.

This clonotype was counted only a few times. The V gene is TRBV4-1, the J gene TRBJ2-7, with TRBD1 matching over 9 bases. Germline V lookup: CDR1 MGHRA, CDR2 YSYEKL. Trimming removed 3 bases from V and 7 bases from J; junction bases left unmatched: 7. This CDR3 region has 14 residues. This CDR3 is CASSQAGTGKEQYF. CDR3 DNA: TGCGCCAGCAGCCAGGCCGGGACAGGGAAGGAGCAGTACTTC.

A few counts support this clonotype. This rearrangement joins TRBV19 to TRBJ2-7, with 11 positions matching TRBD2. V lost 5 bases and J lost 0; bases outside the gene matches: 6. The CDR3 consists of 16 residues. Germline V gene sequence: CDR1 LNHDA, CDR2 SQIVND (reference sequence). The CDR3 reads CASSLRLAGISYEQYF. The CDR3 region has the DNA TGTGCCAGTAGTCTTCGACTAGCGGGAATCTCCTACGAGCAGTACTTC.

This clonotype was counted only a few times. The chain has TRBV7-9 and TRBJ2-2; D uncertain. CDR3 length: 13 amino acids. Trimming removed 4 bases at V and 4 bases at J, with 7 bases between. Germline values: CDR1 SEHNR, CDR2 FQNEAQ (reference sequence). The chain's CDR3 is CASSSMSTGELFF. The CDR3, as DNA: TGTGCCAGCAGCTCGATGAGCACCGGGGAGCTGTTTTTT. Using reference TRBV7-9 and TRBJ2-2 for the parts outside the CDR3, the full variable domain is DTGVSQNPRHKITKRGQNVTFRCDPISEHNRLYWYRQTLGQGPEFLTYFQNEAQLEKSRLLSDRFSAERPKGSFSTLEIQRTEQGDSAMYLCASSSMSTGELFFGEGSRLTVL.

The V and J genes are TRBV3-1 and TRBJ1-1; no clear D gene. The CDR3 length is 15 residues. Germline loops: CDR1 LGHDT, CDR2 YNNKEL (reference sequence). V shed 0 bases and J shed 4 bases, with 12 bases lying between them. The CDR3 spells CASSQDRGRTTEAFF. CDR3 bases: TGTGCCAGCAGCCAAGATCGTGGCAGGACCACTGAAGCTTTCTTT.

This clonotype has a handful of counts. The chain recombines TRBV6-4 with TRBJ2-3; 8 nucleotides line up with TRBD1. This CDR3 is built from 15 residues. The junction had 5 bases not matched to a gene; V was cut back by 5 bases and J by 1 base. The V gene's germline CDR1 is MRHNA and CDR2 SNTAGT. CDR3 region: CASSKQGQGTDTQYF. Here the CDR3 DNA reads TGTGCCAGCAGTAAGCAGGGACAGGGCACAGATACGCAGTATTTT.

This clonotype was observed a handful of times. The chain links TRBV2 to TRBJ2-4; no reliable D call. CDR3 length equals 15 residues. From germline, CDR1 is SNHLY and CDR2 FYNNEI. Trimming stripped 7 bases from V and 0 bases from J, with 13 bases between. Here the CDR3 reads CASKNISLAKNIQYF. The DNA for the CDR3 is TGTGCCAGCAAAAATATCAGCTTAGCCAAAAACATTCAGTACTTC.

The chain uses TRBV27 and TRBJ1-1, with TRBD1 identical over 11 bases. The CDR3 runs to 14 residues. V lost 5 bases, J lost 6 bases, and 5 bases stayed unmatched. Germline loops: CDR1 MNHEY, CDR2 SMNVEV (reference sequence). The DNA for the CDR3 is TGTGCCAGCAGTCCCTGGGGACAGGGGGCTGAAGCTTTCTTT. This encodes CASSPWGQGAEAFF.

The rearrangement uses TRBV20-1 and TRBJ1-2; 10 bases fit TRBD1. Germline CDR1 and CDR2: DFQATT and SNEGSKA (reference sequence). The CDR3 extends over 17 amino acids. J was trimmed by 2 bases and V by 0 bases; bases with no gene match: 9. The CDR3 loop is CSARDSLPTGGNYGYTF. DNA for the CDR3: TGCAGTGCTAGAGATTCTCTCCCGACAGGGGGCAACTATGGCTACACCTTC.

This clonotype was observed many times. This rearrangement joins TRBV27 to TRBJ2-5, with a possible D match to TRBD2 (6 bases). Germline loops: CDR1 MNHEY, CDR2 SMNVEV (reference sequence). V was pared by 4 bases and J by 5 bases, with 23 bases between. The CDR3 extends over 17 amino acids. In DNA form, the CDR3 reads TGTGCCAGCAGTTACCGGGGACTTAGAGTTCACCCGGAGACCCAGTACTTC. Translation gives CASSYRGLRVHPETQYF.

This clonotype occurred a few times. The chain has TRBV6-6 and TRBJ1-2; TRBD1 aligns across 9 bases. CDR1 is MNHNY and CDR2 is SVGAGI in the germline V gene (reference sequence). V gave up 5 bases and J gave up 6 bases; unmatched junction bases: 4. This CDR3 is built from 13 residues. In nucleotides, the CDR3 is TGTGCCAGCAGTAGGGACAGGGATAATGGCTACACCTTC. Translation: CASSRDRDNGYTF.